The 8 T cell receptor beta chains below come from one sample, sequenced in a study of blood T cell repertoires in COVID-19. Produced via immunoSEQ multiplex PCR; TCRdb's table is partial and in-frame only. The profile shows around 110,000 clones, about four fifths of them singletons. Sequences were obtained from PBMCs or T cells enriched from blood (not recorded which). These receptors were collected from a woman aged 30 to 39 who had recovered from COVID-19.

V and J are TRBV5-1 and TRBJ2-3, with 12 positions matching TRBD1. J gave up 1 base and V 5 bases, and 8 bases lay outside the gene matches. Germline V CDR1 and CDR2: SGHRS, YFSETQ. The CDR3 spans 17 residues. CDR3 residues: CASRHGTGGRGTDTQYF. The DNA for the CDR3 is TGCGCCAGCAGGCACGGGACAGGGGGCCGGGGCACAGATACGCAGTATTTT. Filled out from reference TRBV5-1 and TRBJ2-3, the complete variable domain reads KAGVTQTPRYLIKTRGQQVTLSCSPISGHRSVSWYQQTPGQGLQFLFEYFSETQRNKGNFPGRFSGRQFSNSRSEMNVSTLELGDSALYLCASRHGTGGRGTDTQYFGPGTRLTVL.

The gene calls are TRBV7-9 and TRBJ2-1; 7 nucleotides align to TRBD1. Germline V gene sequence: CDR1 SEHNR, CDR2 FQNEAQ (reference sequence). The V and J ends lost 2 bases and 3 bases, in that order; junction bases with no gene match: 13. The CDR3 loop spans 18 amino acids. The CDR3 region is CASSLTTGQLQNYNEQFF. The CDR3, as DNA: TGTGCCAGCAGCTTAACTACGGGACAGCTACAGAACTACAATGAGCAGTTCTTC.

V is TRBV19 and J is TRBJ2-5; TRBD1 might be the D (5 bases). The CDR3 has 15 residues. Trimming took 3 bases from V and 4 from J, leaving 15 bases between them. In germline, CDR1 is LNHDA, CDR2 SQIVND (reference sequence). This CDR3 is CASSIGRAGGETQYF. DNA for the CDR3: TGTGCCAGTAGTATTGGCAGGGCTGGTGGAGAGACCCAGTACTTC.

V usage is TRBV7-2 and J usage is TRBJ2-1; TRBD2 matches at 7 bases. The CDR3 length is 15 residues. With V trimmed by 3 bases and J by 3 bases, 5 bases remained unmatched. CDR1 SGHTA and CDR2 FQGNSA come from the germline V gene. CDR3: CASSLASGFYNEQFF. CDR3 nucleotides: TGTGCCAGCAGCTTGGCTAGCGGTTTCTACAATGAGCAGTTCTTC.

This clone was observed a single time. This chain uses TRBV5-6 with TRBJ1-1; possible D gene TRBD1, 5 bases. Germline V gene lookup returns CDR1 SGHDT and CDR2 YYEEEE. The CDR3 is 14 residues long. The V gene lost 0 bases and the J gene lost 4 bases, with 10 bases spanning the gap. The CDR3 region is CASSLAGGSTEAFF. As DNA, the CDR3 is TGTGCCAGCAGCTTGGCGGGGGGTTCCACTGAAGCTTTCTTT. The complete variable domain, with remaining parts taken from reference TRBV5-6 and TRBJ1-1, reads DAGVTQSPTHLIKTRGQQVTLRCSPKSGHDTVSWYQQALGQGPQFIFQYYEEEERQRGNFPDRFSGHQFPNYSSELNVNALLLGDSALYLCASSLAGGSTEAFFGQGTRLTVV.

The chain has TRBV27 and TRBJ1-4; D remains ambiguous. The V end was cut by 5 bases, the J end by 8 bases, with 15 bases between. Germline V gene sequence: CDR1 MNHEY, CDR2 SMNVEV (reference sequence). The CDR3 is made up of 14 amino acids. This CDR3 is CASSPIRVREKLFF. DNA of the CDR3: TGTGCCAGCAGTCCTATTCGGGTGAGGGAAAAACTGTTTTTT.

J is TRBJ1-4 and V is TRBV7-2, with D perhaps matching TRBD1 (6 bases). CDR1 is SGHTA and CDR2 is FQGNSA in the germline V gene. CDR3 length: 15 residues. The V end lost 2 bases, the J end lost 8 bases, and 15 bases lay between the germline ends. The CDR3 region has the DNA TGTGCCAGCAGCTTAATTCCCGGGGGGCTCGAAAAACTGTTTTTT. It yields the protein CASSLIPGGLEKLFF.

This rearrangement joins TRBV6-5 to TRBJ1-4; D is possibly TRBD1 (5 bases). The CDR3 is 14 residues long. V shed 6 bases and J shed 2 bases, with 10 bases lying between them. Looked up from germline, CDR1 is MNHEY and CDR2 is SVGAGI. For the CDR3, the DNA is TGTGCCAGCAGGTCCGGGGGTACTAATGAAAAACTGTTTTTT. Its translation is CASRSGGTNEKLFF.